The clone carrying this T cell receptor (beta chain) was observed once. The sample comes from a study of tumor-infiltrating lymphocytes in oesophageal squamous cell carcinoma. The CDR3 runs to 16 residues. Germline CDR1 and CDR2: MNHEY and SMNVEV (reference sequence). TCRdb re-analysed the PCR reads in MiXCR, keeping a single row per CDR3 protein. This table holds roughly 15,000 distinct CDR3 sequences, approximately 51% found once. The clonotype originates from a male donor with esophageal squamous cell carcinoma. The sample was blood. This chain connects TRBV27 to TRBJ2-5; D might be TRBD2 (6 bases). The end of the DNA aligns better with TRBJ2-1, so the J call may be wrong. CDR3 DNA: TGTGCCAGCAGTATGACCGGGACTTCCACTTACAATGAGCAGTTCTTC. It encodes CASSMTGTSTYNEQFF.